The following is a T cell receptor beta chain sequence with its context. This sample was included in a study of blood T cell repertoires in COVID-19. Overall study context: PBMCs, B-cell-depleted T cells, or T cells were the source of the cDNA or gDNA that made up the material.

This CDR3 spans 12 amino acids. Trimming stripped 4 bases from V and 5 bases from J, with 8 bases between. Germline V CDR1 and CDR2: LNHDA, SQIVND (reference sequence). The authors' processing: Estimated nucleated cell counts came from reference gene primer amplification. Generated by immunoSEQ multiplex PCR, the TCRdb table keeps only in-frame clones and is missing some. D and trimming were read from the DNA, whereas the V and J calls and clone size are those reported in that table. The sample has about 64,000 clones, 88% seen once. Seattle cases were enrolled at active infection and followed longitudinally.

The chain carries TRBV19 and TRBJ1-2; possibly TRBD1 for D (6 bases). The sequencing input was peripheral blood. The sequence came from a woman aged 60-75 years with COVID-19, enrolled during active disease. For the CDR3, the DNA is TGTGCCAGTAGTAGGCAGGGGTATGGCTACACCTTC. This sequence encodes CASSRQGYGYTF.